The 8 T cell receptor beta chains given below trace back to one sample, sequenced in a study of blood T cell repertoires in COVID-19 (dated by TCRdb to 2019 to 2021). Library prep was done by the immunoSEQ multiplex PCR assay. TCRdb retrieved this table from immuneACCESS and kept in-frame rearrangements only. Not all clones are present; in checked studies, unresolved V genes account for under half, and no reason is known for the remainder. The table for this sample lists more than 300,000 clones; around 89% of them were counted only once. The top ten constitute roughly 1% of the sample. Sequencing was done on a sample of peripheral blood. These receptors all come from a woman in her forties with COVID-19, enrolled during active disease.

The CDR3 region is CAWSVDRVNSPLHF. The CDR3 DNA is TGTGCCTGGAGTGTAGACAGGGTTAATTCACCCCTCCACTTT. This chain links TRBV30 with TRBJ1-6; 7 positions match TRBD1. The CDR3 totals 14 residues. Germline CDR1 is GTSNPN and CDR2 is SVGIG (reference sequence). J was trimmed by 6 bases and V by 0 bases; bases with no gene match: 2.

This rearrangement joins TRBV7-2 to TRBJ1-5; TRBD1 might be the D (5 bases). Trimming left V 1 base short and J 3 bases short, with 13 bases between. The CDR3 runs 16 residues. The germline CDR1 and CDR2 sequences are SGHTA and FQGNSA. The CDR3 DNA follows: TGTGCCAGCAGCTTAGAGGCGGGACGCTTCAATCAGCCCCAGCATTTT. This codes for CASSLEAGRFNQPQHF.

The chain joins TRBV6-6 to TRBJ1-5; TRBD1 agrees at 7 bases. The germline V gene encodes CDR1 MNHNY and CDR2 SVGAGI (reference sequence). Unmatched junction bases numbered 22, after V lost 5 bases and J lost 0 bases. The CDR3 consists of 21 residues. The CDR3 bases are TGTGCCAGCAGTCACGACAGGTCAGGGGGAGGATTAAGGCATAGCAATCAGCCCCAGCATTTT. Its protein product is CASSHDRSGGGLRHSNQPQHF.

V gene TRBV10-3 combines with J gene TRBJ2-7, with 7 bases lining up with TRBD2. This CDR3 is built from 14 residues. Germline V CDR1 and CDR2: ENHRY, SYGVKD. V shed 6 bases and J 3 bases; nucleotides not matched to a gene: 8. As DNA, the CDR3 is TGTGCCATCAGGAGCGGGGCAGGTGACTACGAGCAGTACTTC. Translated: CAIRSGAGDYEQYF.

The V gene is TRBV10-3, the J gene TRBJ2-5, with a tentative D call TRBD1 (6 bases). Trimming cost V 0 bases and J 5 bases, with 10 bases left between them. The CDR3 is made up of 14 amino acids. CDR1 is ENHRY, CDR2 SYGVKD, per germline. The CDR3 here is CAISESTGQETQYF. The CDR3 nucleotides are TGTGCCATCAGTGAGTCAACAGGGCAGGAGACCCAGTACTTC.

The V gene is TRBV2, the J gene TRBJ1-3; D gene ambiguous. Trimming removed 8 bases at V and 1 base at J, with 6 bases between. Germline values: CDR1 SNHLY, CDR2 FYNNEI. The CDR3 is 12 residues long. CDR3 bases: TGTGCCAGCCACTGGTCTGGAAACACCATATATTTT. Amino acid sequence: CASHWSGNTIYF.

V and J are TRBV2 and TRBJ1-5; 7 nucleotides line up with TRBD1. The CDR3 contains 15 residues. Germline V lookup: CDR1 SNHLY, CDR2 FYNNEI. The J segment lost 2 bases and the V segment lost 4 bases, leaving 5 bases of the junction unmatched. CDR3 residues: CASSGVGGGNQPQHF. The CDR3 DNA is TGTGCCAGCAGTGGTGTAGGGGGCGGCAATCAGCCCCAGCATTTT.

This chain uses TRBV5-1 with TRBJ1-1; 10 bases match TRBD1. The CDR3 runs to 15 residues. Trimming at V came to 4 bases and at J to 3 bases, leaving 6 bases not matched to a gene. Germline-derived CDR1 and CDR2 are SGHRS and YFSETQ. The CDR3 reads CASSPPDRGDTEAFF. The CDR3 DNA reads TGCGCCAGCAGCCCCCCGGACAGGGGGGACACTGAAGCTTTCTTT.